This TCR beta chain was captured in a study of blood T cell repertoires in COVID-19. Study at large: The origin of the acute and convalescent COVID-19 samples was the United States, Italy and Spain. The cDNA or gDNA used as material had been derived from T cells, B-cell-depleted T cells, or PBMCs.

Details on this clone: This sample also contains other DNA sequences that code for the same CDR3.

This CDR3 comprises 11 residues. Per the germline V gene, CDR1 is DFQATT and CDR2 is SNEGSKA (reference sequence). In the original workflow: By means of reference gene primer amplification, nucleated cell counts were estimated. The assay was immunoSEQ multiplex PCR, and TCRdb's table has in-frame clones only and misses some. V and J calls and clone size are as listed in that table; D and trimming were resolved from the DNA. The sample records some 150,000 clones, 82% being singletons. The chain carries TRBV20-1 and TRBJ2-7; 8 nucleotides match TRBD2. The receptor's source is a woman aged 80 or older with acute or convalescent COVID-19. The sample taken for sequencing was peripheral blood. The CDR3 here is CSAGGIYEQYF. The CDR3 region has the DNA TGCAGCGCGGGAGGCATTTACGAGCAGTACTTC.